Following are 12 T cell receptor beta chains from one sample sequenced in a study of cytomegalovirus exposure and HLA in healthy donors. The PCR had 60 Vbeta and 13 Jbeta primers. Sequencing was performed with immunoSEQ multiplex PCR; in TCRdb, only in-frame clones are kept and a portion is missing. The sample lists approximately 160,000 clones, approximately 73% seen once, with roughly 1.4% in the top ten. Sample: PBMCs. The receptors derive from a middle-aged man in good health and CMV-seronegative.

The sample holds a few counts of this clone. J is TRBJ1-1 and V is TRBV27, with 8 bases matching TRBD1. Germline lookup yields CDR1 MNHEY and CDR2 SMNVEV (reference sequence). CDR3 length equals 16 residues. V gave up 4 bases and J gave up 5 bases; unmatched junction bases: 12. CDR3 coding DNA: TGTGCCAGCAGTTCTCTAAAGGACAGGGTGGGGACTGAAGCTTTCTTT. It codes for CASSSLKDRVGTEAFF.

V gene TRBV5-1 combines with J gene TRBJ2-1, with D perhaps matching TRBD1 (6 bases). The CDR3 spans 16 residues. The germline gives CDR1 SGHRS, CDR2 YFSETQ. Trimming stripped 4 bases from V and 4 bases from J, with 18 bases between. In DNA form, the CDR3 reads TGCGCCAGCAGCGGATACAGGGTTGAGGGGTACAATGAGCAGTTCTTC. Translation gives CASSGYRVEGYNEQFF.

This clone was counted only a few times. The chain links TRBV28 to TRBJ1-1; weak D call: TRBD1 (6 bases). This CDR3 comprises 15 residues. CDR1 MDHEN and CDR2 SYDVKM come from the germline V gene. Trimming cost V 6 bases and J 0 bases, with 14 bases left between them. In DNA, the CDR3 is TGTGCCAGCAGCCTAGGGACAACTATGAACACTGAAGCTTTCTTT. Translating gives CASSLGTTMNTEAFF. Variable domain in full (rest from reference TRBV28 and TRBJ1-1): DVKVTQSSRYLVKRTGEKVFLECVQDMDHENMFWYRQDPGLGLRLIYFSYDVKMKEKGDIPEGYSVSREKKERFSLILESASTNQTSMYLCASSLGTTMNTEAFFGQGTRLTVV.

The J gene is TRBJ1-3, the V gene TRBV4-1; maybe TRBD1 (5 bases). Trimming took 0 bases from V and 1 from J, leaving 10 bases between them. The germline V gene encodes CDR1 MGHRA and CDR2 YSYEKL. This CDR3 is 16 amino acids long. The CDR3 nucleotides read TGCGCCAGCAGCCAAGAAGGGGCCGCATCTGGAAACACCATATATTTT. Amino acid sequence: CASSQEGAASGNTIYF.

The DNA of the CDR3 is TGTGCCAGCAGCCAGGGCTCTGGAAACACCATATATTTT. Its translation is CASSQGSGNTIYF. The V and J genes are TRBV27 and TRBJ1-3; D may be TRBD1 (5 bases). Trimming cost V 6 bases and J 0 bases, with 6 bases left between them. Germline V lookup: CDR1 MNHEY, CDR2 SMNVEV (reference sequence). The CDR3 extends over 13 amino acids.

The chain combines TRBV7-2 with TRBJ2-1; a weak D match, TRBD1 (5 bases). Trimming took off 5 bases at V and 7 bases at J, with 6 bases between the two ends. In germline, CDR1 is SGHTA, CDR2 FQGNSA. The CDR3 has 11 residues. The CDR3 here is CASSDRNEQFF. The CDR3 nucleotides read TGTGCCAGCAGCGACAGAAATGAGCAGTTCTTC. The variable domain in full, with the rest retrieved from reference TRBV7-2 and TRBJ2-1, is GAGVSQSPSNKVTEKGKDVELRCDPISGHTALYWYRQSLGQGLEFLIYFQGNSAPDKSGLPSDRFSAERTGGSVSTLTIQRTQQEDSAVYLCASSDRNEQFFGPGTRLTVL.

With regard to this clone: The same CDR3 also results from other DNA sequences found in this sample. CDR3 protein: CASSPDRETQYF. CDR3 in DNA: TGTGCCAGCTCACCGGACAGAGAGACCCAGTACTTC. The rearrangement joins TRBV18 to TRBJ2-5, with D tentatively TRBD1 (6 bases). The germline gives CDR1 KGHSH, CDR2 LQKENI. There are 12 residues in the CDR3. Trimming removed 3 bases at V and 4 bases at J, with 6 bases between.

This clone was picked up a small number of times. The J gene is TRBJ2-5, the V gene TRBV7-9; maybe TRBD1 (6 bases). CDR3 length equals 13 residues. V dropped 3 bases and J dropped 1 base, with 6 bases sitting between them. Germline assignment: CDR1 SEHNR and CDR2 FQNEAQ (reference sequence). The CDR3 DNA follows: TGTGCCAGCAGCTTGGGGGCCCAAGAGACCCAGTACTTC. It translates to CASSLGAQETQYF.

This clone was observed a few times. The CDR3 loop is CASSVDRVPNYGYTF. The CDR3 nucleotides are TGTGCCAGCAGCGTAGACAGGGTCCCTAACTATGGCTACACCTTC. The chain is built from TRBV7-2 and TRBJ1-2; 7 nucleotides agree with TRBD1. Looked up from germline, CDR1 is SGHTA and CDR2 is FQGNSA. CDR3 length: 15 residues. V trimming: 5 bases; J trimming: 0 bases; junction bases outside the gene matches: 6.

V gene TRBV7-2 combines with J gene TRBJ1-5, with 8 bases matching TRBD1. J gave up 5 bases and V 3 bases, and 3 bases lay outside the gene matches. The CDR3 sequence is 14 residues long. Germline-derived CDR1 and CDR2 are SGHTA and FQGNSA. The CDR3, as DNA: TGTGCCAGCAGCTTTACAGGGGGAGATCAGCCCCAGCATTTT. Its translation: CASSFTGGDQPQHF.

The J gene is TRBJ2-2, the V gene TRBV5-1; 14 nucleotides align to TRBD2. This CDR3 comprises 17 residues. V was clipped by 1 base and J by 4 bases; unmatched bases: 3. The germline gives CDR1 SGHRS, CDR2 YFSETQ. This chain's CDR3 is CASSLLTSGGVTGELFF. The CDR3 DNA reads TGCGCCAGCAGCTTGTTGACTAGCGGGGGGGTCACCGGGGAGCTGTTTTTT. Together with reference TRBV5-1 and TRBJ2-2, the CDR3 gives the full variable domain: KAGVTQTPRYLIKTRGQQVTLSCSPISGHRSVSWYQQTPGQGLQFLFEYFSETQRNKGNFPGRFSGRQFSNSRSEMNVSTLELGDSALYLCASSLLTSGGVTGELFFGEGSRLTVL.

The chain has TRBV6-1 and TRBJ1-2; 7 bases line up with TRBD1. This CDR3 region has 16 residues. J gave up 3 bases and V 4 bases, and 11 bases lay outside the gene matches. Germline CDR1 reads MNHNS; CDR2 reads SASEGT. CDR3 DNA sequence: TGTGCCAGCAGTGGCCACAGGGGATCGGTGGACTATGGCTACACCTTC. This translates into CASSGHRGSVDYGYTF.